What follows are 22 T cell receptor beta chains derived from one specimen sequenced in a study of CD8 T cells in ankylosing spondylitis. The study, taken as a whole, reports: Ankylosing spondylitis blood appeared to carry a characteristic TCR beta motif of roughly 8 highly homologous variants.

No antigen has been assigned to these receptors. Each CDR3 protein is one row after TCRdb ran MiXCR on the 5' RACE reads. Of about 400,000 distinct CDR3 sequences listed, approximately 20% are singletons. Material for sequencing was blood, either unsorted or a sorted T cell fraction (not recorded which). These receptors all come from a male donor with ankylosing spondylitis.

The chain is built from TRBV6-5 and TRBJ1-2; D uncertain. There are 14 residues in the CDR3. The germline V gene has CDR1 MNHEY and CDR2 SVGAGI. The V and J ends lost 1 base and 2 bases respectively, with 8 bases between them. The chain's CDR3 is CASSYFPRNYGYTF. CDR3 sequence (DNA): TGTGCCAGCAGTTACTTTCCAAGAAACTATGGCTACACCTTC.

This clonotype was counted many times. The chain uses TRBV7-2 and TRBJ1-1; the D is unclear. The germline V gene has CDR1 SGHTA and CDR2 FQGNSA. V lost 1 base and J lost 1, with 10 bases in between. The CDR3 spans 15 residues. CDR3 bases: TGTGCCAGCAGCTTAGTTAGGGTACGGAACACTGAAGCTTTCTTT. The encoded protein is CASSLVRVRNTEAFF. The full variable domain, with the rest looked up from reference TRBV7-2 and TRBJ1-1, is GAGVSQSPSNKVTEKGKDVELRCDPISGHTALYWYRQSLGQGLEFLIYFQGNSAPDKSGLPSDRFSAERTGGSVSTLTIQRTQQEDSAVYLCASSLVRVRNTEAFFGQGTRLTVV.

This clonotype was detected a few times. The V gene is TRBV28, the J gene TRBJ2-7; 8 positions agree with TRBD1. V gave up 6 bases and J gave up 7 bases; unmatched junction bases: 11. This CDR3 spans 14 amino acids. Germline V lookup: CDR1 MDHEN, CDR2 SYDVKM. CDR3: CASSEPGQDGEQYF. The CDR3 nucleotides read TGTGCCAGCAGCGAACCGGGACAGGACGGGGAGCAGTACTTC. Full variable domain (rest looked up from reference TRBV28 and TRBJ2-7): DVKVTQSSRYLVKRTGEKVFLECVQDMDHENMFWYRQDPGLGLRLIYFSYDVKMKEKGDIPEGYSVSREKKERFSLILESASTNQTSMYLCASSEPGQDGEQYFGPGTRLTVT.

This chain links TRBV28 with TRBJ2-7; D possibly corresponds to TRBD1 (6 bases). This CDR3 is 14 amino acids long. Germline V gene data show CDR1 as MDHEN and CDR2 as SYDVKM. V lost 2 bases and J lost 5, with 13 bases in between. The CDR3, as DNA: TGTGCCAGCAGTTTAGGGGGCGTGAGCCACGAGCAGTACTTC. Amino acids: CASSLGGVSHEQYF.

This clonotype appeared many times. This sequence joins TRBV11-2 and TRBJ2-1; a weak D match, TRBD1 (5 bases). The CDR3 is made up of 11 amino acids. Trimming left V 5 bases short and J 14 bases short, with 13 bases between. Looked up from germline, CDR1 is SGHAT and CDR2 is FQNNGV. The CDR3 DNA is TGTGCCAGCAGCCAGGGCCCTAGGGAGTTCTTC. It encodes CASSQGPREFF.

This chain uses TRBV5-6 with TRBJ2-2; D is possibly TRBD2 (6 bases). The CDR3 totals 15 residues. From germline, CDR1 is SGHDT and CDR2 YYEEEE. The V end lost 0 bases, the J end lost 3 bases, and 9 bases lay between the germline ends. CDR3 sequence reads: CASSLVPGDTGELFF. The CDR3 DNA is TGTGCCAGCAGCTTGGTTCCGGGGGACACCGGGGAGCTGTTTTTT.

In its sample, this clonotype was seen a few times. The genes are TRBV29-1 and TRBJ1-2, with TRBD1 matching over 7 bases. The CDR3 extends over 13 amino acids. Germline V gene data show CDR1 as SQVTM and CDR2 as ANQGSEA. The V segment lost 6 bases and the J segment 2 bases; nucleotides outside the gene matches: 6. CDR3 sequence: CSVILQGNYGYTF. The DNA of the CDR3 is TGCAGCGTCATTCTACAGGGGAACTATGGCTACACCTTC.

This clonotype was seen only a few times. The CDR3: CASSRTRTGELFF. CDR3 DNA sequence: TGTGCCAGCAGTCGTACTAGGACCGGGGAGCTGTTTTTT. The chain employs TRBV3-1 and TRBJ2-2; maybe TRBD2 (5 bases). CDR1 is LGHDT, CDR2 YNNKEL, per germline (reference sequence). The length of the CDR3 is 13 residues. The ends were cut back, 6 bases at V and 5 bases at J, with 10 bases in the middle.

There are a few counts of this clonotype. The chain is built from TRBV6-5 and TRBJ2-7, with 12 bases matching TRBD2. J was trimmed by 7 bases and V by 4 bases; bases with no gene match: 8. Germline V CDR1 and CDR2: MNHEY, SVGAGI. This CDR3 region has 15 residues. As DNA, the CDR3 is TGTGCCAGCAGTTCCAAGACTAGCGGGAGTCAGGAGCAGTACTTC. It specifies CASSSKTSGSQEQYF.

This clonotype occurred a few times. The chain combines TRBV7-2 with TRBJ1-4; D remains ambiguous. Per the germline V gene, CDR1 is SGHTA and CDR2 is FQGNSA. With 1 base removed from V and 1 base from J, the gap between germline ends came to 10 bases. The CDR3 is 16 amino acids. CDR3 region: CASSLGLAGTNEKLFF. CDR3 bases: TGTGCCAGCAGCTTAGGCTTGGCGGGAACTAATGAAAAACTGTTTTTT.

This clonotype appeared a few times. The chain joins TRBV7-8 to TRBJ2-5; 13 nucleotides align to TRBD2. The ends lost 4 bases at V and 7 bases at J; junction bases unmatched: 9. Germline CDR1 reads SGHVS; CDR2 reads FQNEAQ. The CDR3 consists of 16 residues. CDR3 sequence: CASSSPGLAGSGTQYF. As DNA, the CDR3 is TGTGCCAGCAGCTCACCGGGACTAGCGGGGTCCGGGACCCAGTACTTC.

This chain connects TRBV20-1 to TRBJ2-1; 9 bases align to TRBD1. Germline values: CDR1 DFQATT, CDR2 SNEGSKA (reference sequence). V lost 3 bases to trimming and J lost 4 bases; unmatched junction nucleotides: 4. This CDR3 comprises 14 residues. The CDR3 loop is CSARLQGAYNEQFF. The DNA of the CDR3 is TGCAGTGCTAGGTTACAGGGGGCTTACAATGAGCAGTTCTTC.

The chain recombines TRBV28 with TRBJ1-1, with D perhaps matching TRBD1 (5 bases). The CDR3 has 14 residues. V lost 5 bases and J lost 1, with 11 bases in between. Germline V gene lookup returns CDR1 MDHEN and CDR2 SYDVKM. Written as DNA, the CDR3 is TGTGCCAGCAGTCAACAGGCTCAGAACACTGAAGCTTTCTTT. Translated, it gives CASSQQAQNTEAFF.

The CDR3 protein is CASSEEAVTDTQYF. The CDR3, as DNA: TGTGCCAGCAGTGAGGAGGCGGTCACAGATACGCAGTATTTT. The chain recombines TRBV6-4 with TRBJ2-3; tentatively, D is TRBD2 (5 bases). The CDR3 length is 14 residues. Trimming took 3 bases from V and 2 from J, leaving 9 bases between them. Per the germline V gene, CDR1 is MRHNA and CDR2 is SNTAGT.

This clonotype was observed a handful of times. The rearrangement uses TRBV28 and TRBJ1-2; 9 bases agree with TRBD1. This CDR3 has 15 residues. After removal of 4 bases from V and 5 bases from J, the junction contained 8 bases not matched to a gene. Germline loops: CDR1 MDHEN, CDR2 SYDVKM. CDR3 loop: CASSSPGTGTYGYTF. DNA of the CDR3: TGTGCCAGCAGTTCTCCAGGGACAGGGACATATGGCTACACCTTC.

This clonotype was observed a few times. The chain carries TRBV6-1 and TRBJ2-2; 7 bases line up with TRBD1. The CDR3 is 15 amino acids. V shed 5 bases and J 10 bases; nucleotides not matched to a gene: 13. In germline, CDR1 is MNHNS, CDR2 SASEGT. This chain's CDR3 is CASSPLGGYIVELFF. CDR3 in DNA: TGTGCCAGCAGTCCCCTAGGGGGCTATATTGTGGAGCTGTTTTTT.

This clonotype was found many times. The chain recombines TRBV5-1 with TRBJ2-4; D uncertain. The germline V gene encodes CDR1 SGHRS and CDR2 YFSETQ. The CDR3 totals 13 residues. The V end lost 4 bases, the J end lost 8 bases, and 13 bases lay between the germline ends. The CDR3 DNA sequence: TGCGCCAGCAGCCCTGTAGGGTTGGACATTCAGTACTTC. Amino acid sequence: CASSPVGLDIQYF.

V usage is TRBV12-3 or TRBV12-4 and J usage is TRBJ1-3; D is unresolved. Trimming took 6 bases from V and 3 from J, leaving 15 bases between them. This CDR3 spans 15 amino acids. CDR3 DNA: TGTGCCAGCAGCCGAGAGAGGGCTGGTGGAAACACCATATATTTT. Amino acid sequence: CASSRERAGGNTIYF.

This chain uses TRBV29-1 with TRBJ2-1; 8 bases fit TRBD2. CDR3 length: 12 amino acids. Unmatched junction bases numbered 7, after V lost 7 bases and J lost 8 bases. CDR1 SQVTM and CDR2 ANQGSEA come from the germline V gene. In DNA, the CDR3 is TGCAGCGCCGGGACTAGTGATCATGAGCAGTTCTTC. Its protein is CSAGTSDHEQFF.

In its sample, this clonotype was seen a few times. The chain uses TRBV4-1 and TRBJ2-5; TRBD2 matches at 9 bases. Germline CDR1 is MGHRA and CDR2 is YSYEKL. J gave up 5 bases and V 0 bases, and 7 bases lay outside the gene matches. The CDR3 is 16 amino acids. The CDR3 DNA is TGCGCCAGCAGCCAAGATAATGCGGGAGGGTGGGAGACCCAGTACTTC. It is translated as CASSQDNAGGWETQYF.

This clonotype was counted only a few times. The chain combines TRBV10-3 with TRBJ2-1, with TRBD2 matching 10 bases. J was trimmed by 8 bases and V by 2 bases; bases with no gene match: 6. Germline V gives CDR1 ENHRY, CDR2 SYGVKD. The CDR3 has 15 amino acids. DNA of the CDR3: TGTGCCATCAGTGAGGGGCTAGCGGGAGACCATGAGCAGTTCTTC. It codes for CAISEGLAGDHEQFF.

The chain links TRBV7-3 to TRBJ2-1; 8 bases are a match to TRBD2. CDR1 and CDR2 (germline): SGHTA, FQGTGA. CDR3 length equals 15 residues. V lost 4 bases to trimming and J lost 5 bases; unmatched junction nucleotides: 7. DNA of the CDR3: TGTGCCAGCAGCTCCCAGCGGGAGTACGACAATGAGCAGTTCTTC. It specifies CASSSQREYDNEQFF.